These T cell receptor beta chains were read from a single sample in a study of beta chain features in type 1 diabetes. Repertoires were generated with immunoSEQ multiplex PCR, while TCRdb's copy carries only in-frame clones and drops some. The sample contains around 400,000 clones, 10% to 15% of which appear only once. The sequenced sample was naive CD4+ T cells from blood. The origin of the receptors is a man younger than 30 in good health. CDR3s include the opening cysteine and the closing phenylalanine or tryptophan. Each record gives: CDR3 protein, CDR3 DNA, D gene, J gene, clone size, V gene. A D gene is named only where the DNA matches it firmly. Rows give clone size only sometimes, using once, few, many, or a class for an expanded clone.

cdr3_aa: CAEGSTDTQYF
cdr3_nt: TGTGCGGAGGGGTCCACAGATACGCAGTATTTT
d_call: .
j_call: TRBJ2-3
clone_size: .
v_call: TRBV7-2

cdr3_aa: CASSSRDSSYGYTF
cdr3_nt: TGCGCCAGCAGCTCCAGGGATTCATCCTATGGCTACACCTTC
d_call: .
j_call: TRBJ1-2
clone_size: few
v_call: TRBV5-1

cdr3_aa: CASSLRGAGWGLADLTDTQYF
cdr3_nt: TGTGCCAGCAGCTTACGGGGTGCTGGCTGGGGTCTAGCGGACCTCACAGATACGCAGTATTTT
d_call: TRBD2
j_call: TRBJ2-3
clone_size: .
v_call: TRBV7-3

cdr3_aa: CASSDPRSRDNTQYF
cdr3_nt: TGTGCCAGCAGTGACCCCAGGTCCAGGGACAATACGCAGTATTTT
d_call: .
j_call: TRBJ2-3
clone_size: .
v_call: TRBV2

cdr3_aa: CASSLAAGGTRSNYGYTF
cdr3_nt: TGTGCCAGCAGCTTAGCGGCCGGGGGTACAAGATCTAACTATGGCTACACCTTC
d_call: .
j_call: TRBJ1-2
clone_size: few
v_call: TRBV11-1

cdr3_aa: CASSLGGGNEQFF
cdr3_nt: TGTGCCAGCAGCTTAGGTGGAGGGAATGAGCAGTTCTTC
d_call: .
j_call: TRBJ2-1
clone_size: few
v_call: TRBV7-2

cdr3_aa: CASSPGGHEQYF
cdr3_nt: TGTGCCAGCTCACCCGGGGGGCACGAGCAGTACTTC
d_call: .
j_call: TRBJ2-7
clone_size: few
v_call: TRBV18

cdr3_aa: CASSYRASGGAETQYF
cdr3_nt: TGTGCCAGCAGCTATCGTGCTAGCGGGGGGGCGGAGACCCAGTACTTC
d_call: TRBD2
j_call: TRBJ2-5
clone_size: few
v_call: TRBV7-2

cdr3_aa: CASSPVTLEGTDTQYF
cdr3_nt: TGTGCCAGCAGCCCGGTTACCCTGGAGGGCACAGATACGCAGTATTTT
d_call: .
j_call: TRBJ2-3
clone_size: few
v_call: TRBV4-2

cdr3_aa: CASSLVSATNEKLFF
cdr3_nt: TGTGCCAGCAGCTTAGTGTCGGCAACTAATGAAAAACTGTTTTTT
d_call: .
j_call: TRBJ1-4
clone_size: few
v_call: TRBV7-2

cdr3_aa: CASSPPGALNTGELFF
cdr3_nt: TGTGCCAGCTCACCACCGGGGGCTTTGAACACCGGGGAGCTGTTTTTT
d_call: .
j_call: TRBJ2-2
clone_size: .
v_call: TRBV18

cdr3_aa: CSAGQGGGYTF
cdr3_nt: TGCAGCGCCGGACAGGGGGGTGGCTACACCTTC
d_call: TRBD1
j_call: TRBJ1-2
clone_size: few
v_call: TRBV29-1